Here is one T cell receptor (beta chain) with its context. The specificity of this receptor is unknown. Base-call qualities are not available, and no considerably larger clone is one nucleotide away. The CDR3, from cysteine to phenylalanine, totals 14 residues. Here the CDR3 DNA is all that survives: 42 bases in frame from base 1. The germline V gene gives CDR1 as KGHSH and CDR2 as LQKENI. V loses 3 bases, J loses 1 base, and the germline ends lie 9 bases apart. In total, about 650 healthy bone marrow donors made up the cohort. All cohort members were sampled while nominally healthy, although unrecorded immune exposures were likely present. The donor tested CMV seronegative, placing the donor among the 350 to 400 seronegative members of the cohort. Each donor provided a peripheral blood sample, and peripheral blood mononuclear cells were used for TCR beta sequencing. The Qiagen DNeasy Blood Extraction Kit was used to extract genomic DNA from the blood cell samples.

This entry is derived from a study of cytomegalovirus exposure and HLA in healthy donors (dated by TCRdb to 2015 to 2018). Concerning the study at large: According to an earlier analysis of a few hundred of the donors, some 170 million T cells yielded 90 million to 140 million unique TCR beta sequences and less than 300 Gb of sequence data. An early release that covered 500 to 800 HLA-typed donors contained 300 to 350 gigabases of sequencing data and 85 million to 100 million unique TCR sequences. The genetic ancestry cluster associated with self-reported Caucasian donors included around four fifths of the 398 genotyped donors. The study was designed to test whether signatures of past pathogen exposure could be identified by cataloging public T cell receptors. Using immunosequencing, the study profiled T cell repertoires from fewer than 850 subjects and related those repertoires to cytomegalovirus serostatus. A separate validation cohort of roughly 110 different subjects was used in addition to the approximately 640-subject first cohort. The study combined high-throughput TCR immunosequencing, statistical association of individual TCRs with disease status, and machine learning to predict cytomegalovirus infection status. A later analysis re-analyzed previously published TCR beta repertoires from hundreds of donors and added high-resolution HLA genotyping to study TCR occurrence patterns. The later analysis used no new phenotypic data to find candidate immune exposures, relying instead on TCR beta sequences and their occurrence across donors. To decide whether each TCR beta V gene segment behaved as functional or pseudogenic, an earlier analysis of approximately 600 of the donors relied on high-throughput TCR beta sequencing. Donor age, sex, ethnicity and CMV serostatus were compiled alongside the repertoire data. A later genetic analysis used genome-wide SNP genotypes for about 65% of the roughly 670 donors, treating that subset as a discovery cohort. Every repertoire in the discovery cohort had been generated on one and the same sequencing platform. HLA typing included class I and class II loci at four-digit resolution. The number of donors typed differed by locus, with about 629-630 for A, B, C, DRB1 and DQB1, over 500 for DQA1, 600 to 610 for DPA1, and approximately 470 for DPB1. Roughly 5 DR-DQ haplotypes were handled as single units for association and clustering, since linkage in the cohort was strong. Among 300 to 450 genotyped donors of the cohort, an average of around 240,000 unique TCR beta nucleotide sequences were sequenced per donor, around 20% of them non-productive. General conclusions and limits of the study: In this cohort, only TCR beta chains were sequenced, and detectable features were limited by the absence of alpha or paired-chain data. According to a later genetic analysis, donors in an Asian-associated ancestry cluster had fewer N-insertions in productive TCRs than the approximately 700-donor mean. The only immune exposure information available for the cohort was CMV serostatus. Cytomegalovirus status was reported to be diagnosed by the classifier with high specificity and sensitivity in both the original and validation cohorts. A further reported finding was that TCR beta sequences accurately predicted the HLA-A and HLA-B alleles for most subjects in the first cohort. The 87-base-pair reads could not distinguish some IMGT-functional V segments, including TRBV6-2 and TRBV6-3, so those segments were excluded. In a later genetic analysis, a missense DCLRE1C variant was associated with V-gene and J-gene trimming of TCR beta chains, and the association was replicated in an independent cohort. HLA typing was unavailable for some donors at each locus, so association tests used only the typed subset. Seventeen rarely observed V segments, including chromosome 9 orphons, were excluded from the earlier analysis of approximately 500 of the donors because counts were too low. In an earlier analysis of 587 of the donors, most TCR beta V segments were observed in productive rearrangements about 87% or about 30% of the time, broadly matching IMGT annotations. According to a later analysis, TCR association rates differed among HLA loci, with DRB1 alleles showing the most associated TCRs and HLA-C alleles showing the fewest. A few of the identified cytomegalovirus-associated TCR beta chains were confirmed in vitro to be specific for cytomegalovirus antigens. Strong co-occurrence of HLA alleles, especially DR and DQ, made assigning TCR associations to individual alleles difficult. While some public TCRs were present in many individuals, most TCR sequences turned up only very rarely across donors. Several of the top co-occurrence clusters appeared to be linked to parvovirus B19, influenza, CMV and Epstein-Barr virus, according to a later analysis. A cluster of highly shared sequence variants was judged likely to be a technical artifact of the sequencing pipeline. Most CMV-associated TCR beta chains appeared to be HLA-restricted in a later analysis, and the HLA associations seemed to be driven largely by CMV exposure. Sequencing depth was assumed to be roughly uniform across donors in the presence/absence analyses, though that assumption may not hold. The authors suggested that the approach could potentially be extended to other disease states and immunological phenotypes. A total of roughly 160 TCR beta chains were listed by the study as associated with cytomegalovirus. A later analysis found that HLA-associated TCR beta chains were more clonally expanded and had lower generation probabilities than equally common non-associated chains. At a false discovery rate of 0.05, a later analysis linked some 17,000 TCR beta sequences to specific HLA alleles. Linkage disequilibrium might explain the correlated functional status among segregating V segments, but an unknown experimental factor could not be excluded.

The library was generated by the immunoSEQ multiplex PCR assay. The multiplex PCR relied on a mix of 60 forward primers for TCR Vbeta segments and 13 reverse primers for TCR Jbeta segments. The CDR3 region of rearranged TCR beta genes was amplified from genomic DNA with a multiplex PCR assay. On the Illumina HiSeq System, the amplified TCR beta libraries were sequenced as 87-base-pair reads. From the authors' description of their analysis: A later analysis counted 75 million to 100 million unique TCR beta chains across the 650 to 800 repertoires, and around 9.9 million of these chains were shared by at least two donors. Raw reads were error-corrected and collapsed into unique sequences with a nearest-neighbor algorithm that merged closely related sequences to remove PCR and sequencing errors. To assign V, D and J gene segments, CDR3 sequences were aligned to IMGT reference sequences. Each retained sequence needed at least a six-nucleotide match to both a V gene segment and a J gene segment. Rearrangements were classified as productive when the CDR3 lacked stop codons and remained in frame with V and J, and all other rearrangements were classified as non-productive. Following IMGT convention, CDR3 was defined as the stretch from the second conserved V-encoded cysteine up to the conserved J-encoded phenylalanine. Sequences without an unambiguous match to a single V gene segment were excluded from the earlier analysis of 587 of the donors. An earlier analysis of 587 of the donors called V segments functional above 56.7% productive rearrangements and segregating when the between-donor standard deviation exceeded 5%. To diagnose cytomegalovirus status from the catalog of TCR beta chain sequences, a statistical classification framework was built. In a later analysis, TCR nucleotide sequences were compared against IMGT/GENE-DB human TR gene sequences so that V and J genes could be assigned. Using the TCRdist pipeline, a later analysis assigned CDR3 sequences along with most-parsimonious VDJ recombination scenarios. In a later analysis, each TCR beta chain was defined by its CDR3 amino acid sequence together with its V-gene family, and reads without a unique V-gene family were excluded. As a way to deal with suspected cross-contamination and a sequencing artifact, a later analysis dropped 500 to 700 nucleotide sequences that were highly shared and had low generation probability. In a later analysis, a clonal expansion index was calculated for each public chain from normalized within-repertoire ranks of inferred template counts. In a later analysis, generation probabilities were computed with a VDJ recombination model fitted to out-of-frame rearrangements, and the resulting probabilities were checked against IGoR. A later analysis scored TCR-TCR, TCR-HLA and TCR-CMV co-occurrence with hypergeometric tests, applying a repertoire-size bias correction to TCR pairs. In a later analysis, false discovery rates were estimated by permuting HLA or CMV assignments 20 times. A later analysis grouped co-occurring TCRs with DBSCAN, adding TCRdist sequence similarity when clustering within HLA-allele-positive subsets. Repertoires with fewer than 30,000 or more than 120,000 public chains, plus five repertoires with anomalous nucleotide sharing, were excluded from co-occurrence clustering. Drawn from immuneACCESS, this table holds only the in-frame rearrangements with V and J called that TCRdb kept. Clones are partly lost; checked studies trace under half to an unresolved V gene and leave the rest unexplained. V, J and clone size reflect that table, while D and trimming were determined from the DNA. The sample table records over 70,000 clones; 70% to 80% of these occur just once. 3.7% of the sample rests with the top ten.

The TCR originated in a man in his thirties or forties in good health and CMV-seronegative. This receptor chain uses TRBV18 and TRBJ2-5; TRBD1 might be the D gene, on 6 matching bases. Sequencing used PBMCs. The bases are TGTGCCAGCTCACCGGGACACCTCCAAGAGACCCAGTACTTC. Translated, this gives CASSPGHLQETQYF.